The present T cell receptor beta chain was sequenced within a study of blood T cell repertoires in COVID-19. Original methodology: Amplifying reference gene primers gave estimates of nucleated cell counts. Assay used: immunoSEQ multiplex PCR; TCRdb lists only in-frame clones, some missing. The D gene and trimming were derived from the DNA, and the V and J assignments and clone size from that table. Among roughly 99,000 clones listed, around 83% were seen once. V was clipped by 0 bases and J by 0 bases; unmatched bases: 6. This CDR3 is 17 amino acids long. The material sequenced was peripheral blood. The chain combines TRBV23-1 with TRBJ2-7; 9 bases agree with TRBD1. TRBV23-1 is marked as an open reading frame, function uncertain. This TCR was sampled from a man between 65 and 85 years old with acute or convalescent COVID-19. DNA of the CDR3: TGCGCCAGCAGTCAATCGAGCCGGGACAGGGACTCCTACGAGCAGTACTTC. Its protein product is CASSQSSRDRDSYEQYF.